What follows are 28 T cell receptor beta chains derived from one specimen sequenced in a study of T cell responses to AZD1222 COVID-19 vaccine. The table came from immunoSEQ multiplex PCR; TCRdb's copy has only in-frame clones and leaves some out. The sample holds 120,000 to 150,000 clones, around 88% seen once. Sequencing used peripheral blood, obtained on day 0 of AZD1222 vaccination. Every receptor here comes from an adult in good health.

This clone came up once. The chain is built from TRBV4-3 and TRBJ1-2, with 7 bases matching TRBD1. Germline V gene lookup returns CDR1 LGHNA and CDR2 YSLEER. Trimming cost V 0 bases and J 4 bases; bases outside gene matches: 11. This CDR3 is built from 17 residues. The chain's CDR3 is CASSQDPNRGGGYGYTF. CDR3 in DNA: TGCGCCAGCAGCCAAGATCCTAACAGGGGAGGGGGCTATGGCTACACCTTC.

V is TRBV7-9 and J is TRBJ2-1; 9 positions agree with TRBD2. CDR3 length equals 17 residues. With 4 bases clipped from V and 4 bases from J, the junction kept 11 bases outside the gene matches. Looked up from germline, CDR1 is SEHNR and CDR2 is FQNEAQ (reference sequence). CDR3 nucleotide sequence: TGTGCCAGCAGCTCATACTCGGGACTAGCCATGTACAATGAGCAGTTCTTC. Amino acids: CASSSYSGLAMYNEQFF.

CDR3 sequence: CASRPRGSSYNEQFF. CDR3 nucleotide sequence: TGTGCCAGCAGACCTCGGGGAAGCTCCTACAATGAGCAGTTCTTC. The V call is TRBV5-6, the J call TRBJ2-1; D perhaps matches TRBD2 (5 bases). This CDR3 contains 15 residues. The V and J ends lost 5 bases and 0 bases respectively, with 12 bases between them. The V gene's germline CDR1 is SGHDT and CDR2 YYEEEE.

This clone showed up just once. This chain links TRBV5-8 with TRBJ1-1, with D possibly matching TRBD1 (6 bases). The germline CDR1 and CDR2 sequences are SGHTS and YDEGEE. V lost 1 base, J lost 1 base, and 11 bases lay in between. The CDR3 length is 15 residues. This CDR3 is CASSLYSGQNTEAFF. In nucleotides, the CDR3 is TGTGCCAGCAGCTTGTATTCGGGACAGAACACTGAAGCTTTCTTT.

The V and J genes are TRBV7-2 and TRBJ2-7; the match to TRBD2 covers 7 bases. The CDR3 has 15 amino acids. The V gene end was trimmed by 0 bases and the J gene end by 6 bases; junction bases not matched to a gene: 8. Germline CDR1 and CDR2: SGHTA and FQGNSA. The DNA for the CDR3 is TGTGCCAGCAGCTTAGCGGGGGGGACGGCCACCGAGCAGTACTTC. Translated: CASSLAGGTATEQYF.

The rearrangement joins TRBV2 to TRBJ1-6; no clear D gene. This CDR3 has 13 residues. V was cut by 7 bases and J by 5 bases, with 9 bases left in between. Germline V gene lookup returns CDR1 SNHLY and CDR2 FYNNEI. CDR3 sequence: CASKRSNNSPLHF. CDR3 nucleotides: TGTGCCAGCAAGCGGAGTAATAATTCACCCCTCCACTTT.

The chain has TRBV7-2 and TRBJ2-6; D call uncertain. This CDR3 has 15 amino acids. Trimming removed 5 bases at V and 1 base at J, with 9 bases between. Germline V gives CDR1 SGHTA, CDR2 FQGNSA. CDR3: CASSPIGSGANVLTF. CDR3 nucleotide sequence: TGTGCCAGCAGCCCGATTGGGTCTGGGGCCAACGTCCTGACTTTC.

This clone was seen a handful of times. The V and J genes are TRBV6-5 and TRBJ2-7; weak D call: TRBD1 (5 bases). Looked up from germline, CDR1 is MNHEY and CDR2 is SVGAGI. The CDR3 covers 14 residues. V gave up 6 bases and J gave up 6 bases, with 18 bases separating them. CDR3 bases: TGTGCCAGCAGCAGGGCCTTAGAAAACCCCGAGCAGTACTTC. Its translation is CASSRALENPEQYF.

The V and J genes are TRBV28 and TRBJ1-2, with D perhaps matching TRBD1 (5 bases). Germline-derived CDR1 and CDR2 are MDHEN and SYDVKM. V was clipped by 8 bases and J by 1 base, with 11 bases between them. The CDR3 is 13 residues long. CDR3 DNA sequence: TGTGCCAGCCAGGGTTTTTATAACTATGGCTACACCTTC. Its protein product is CASQGFYNYGYTF.

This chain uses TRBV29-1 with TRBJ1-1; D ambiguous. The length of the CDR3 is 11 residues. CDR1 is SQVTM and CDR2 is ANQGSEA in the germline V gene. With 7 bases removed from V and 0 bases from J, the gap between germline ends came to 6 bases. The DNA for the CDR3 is TGCAGCGGGATGATGAACACTGAAGCTTTCTTT. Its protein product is CSGMMNTEAFF.

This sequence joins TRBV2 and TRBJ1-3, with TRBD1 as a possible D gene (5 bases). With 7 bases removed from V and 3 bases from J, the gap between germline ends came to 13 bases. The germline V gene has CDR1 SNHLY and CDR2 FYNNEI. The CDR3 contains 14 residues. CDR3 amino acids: CASMRGSGGNTIYF. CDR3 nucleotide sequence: TGTGCCAGCATGAGGGGTTCCGGTGGAAACACCATATATTTT.

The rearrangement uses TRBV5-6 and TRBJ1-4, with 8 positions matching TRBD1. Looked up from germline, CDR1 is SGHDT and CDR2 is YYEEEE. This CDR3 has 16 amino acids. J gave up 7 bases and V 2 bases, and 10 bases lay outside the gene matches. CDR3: CASSFYRGSNSEKLFF. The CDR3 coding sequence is TGTGCCAGCAGCTTTTACAGGGGGAGTAATTCTGAAAAACTGTTTTTT.

DNA of the CDR3: TGTGCCAGCAAGTCCTGGACGGAGGACTCTGAAAAACTGTTTTTT. Translating it yields CASKSWTEDSEKLFF. This chain connects TRBV2 to TRBJ1-4, with D hard to call. The CDR3 totals 15 residues. Trimming left V 7 bases short and J 7 bases short, with 19 bases between. Germline CDR1 and CDR2: SNHLY and FYNNEI.

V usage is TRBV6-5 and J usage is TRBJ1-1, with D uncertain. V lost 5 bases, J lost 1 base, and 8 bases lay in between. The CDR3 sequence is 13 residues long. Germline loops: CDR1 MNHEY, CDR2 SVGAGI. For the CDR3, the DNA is TGTGCCAGCAGTCTTGTAGGGAACACTGAAGCTTTCTTT. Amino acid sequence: CASSLVGNTEAFF.

The CDR3 nucleotides are TGTGCCAGCAGCCCCGGTAGGGGGGCGAGACAGGAAAAACTGTTTTTT. Translation gives CASSPGRGARQEKLFF. The chain is built from TRBV7-9 and TRBJ1-4, with D perhaps matching TRBD1 (6 bases). Germline CDR1 reads SEHNR; CDR2 reads FQNEAQ (reference sequence). Trimming took 5 bases from V and 8 from J, leaving 21 bases between them. CDR3 size: 16 residues.

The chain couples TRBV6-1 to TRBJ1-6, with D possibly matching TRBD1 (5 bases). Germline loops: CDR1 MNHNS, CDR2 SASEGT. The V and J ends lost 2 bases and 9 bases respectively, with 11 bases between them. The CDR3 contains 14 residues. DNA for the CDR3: TGTGCCAGCAGTGAACAGGGTCAGCGTTCACCCCTCCACTTT. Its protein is CASSEQGQRSPLHF.

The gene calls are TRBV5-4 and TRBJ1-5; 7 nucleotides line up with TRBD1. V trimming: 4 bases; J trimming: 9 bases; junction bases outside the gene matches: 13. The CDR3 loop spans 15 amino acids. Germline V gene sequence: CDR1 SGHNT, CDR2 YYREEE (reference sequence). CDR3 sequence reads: CASSIRDSPRRPQHF. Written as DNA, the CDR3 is TGTGCCAGCAGCATCCGGGACAGTCCTCGAAGGCCCCAGCATTTT.

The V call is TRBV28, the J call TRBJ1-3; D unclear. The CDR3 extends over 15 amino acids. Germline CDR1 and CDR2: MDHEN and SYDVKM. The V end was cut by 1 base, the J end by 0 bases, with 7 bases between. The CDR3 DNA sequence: TGTGCCAGCAGTTTATCAATAATCTCTGGAAACACCATATATTTT. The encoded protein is CASSLSIISGNTIYF. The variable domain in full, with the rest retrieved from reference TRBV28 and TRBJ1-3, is DVKVTQSSRYLVKRTGEKVFLECVQDMDHENMFWYRQDPGLGLRLIYFSYDVKMKEKGDIPEGYSVSREKKERFSLILESASTNQTSMYLCASSLSIISGNTIYFGEGSWLTVV.

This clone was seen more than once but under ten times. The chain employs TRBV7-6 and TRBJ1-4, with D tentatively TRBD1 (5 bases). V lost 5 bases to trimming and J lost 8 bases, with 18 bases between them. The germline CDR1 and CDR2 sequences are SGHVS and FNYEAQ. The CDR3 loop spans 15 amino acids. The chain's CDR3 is CASSPQGTAGEKLFF. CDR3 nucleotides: TGTGCCAGCAGCCCTCAGGGAACGGCGGGGGAAAAACTGTTTTTT.

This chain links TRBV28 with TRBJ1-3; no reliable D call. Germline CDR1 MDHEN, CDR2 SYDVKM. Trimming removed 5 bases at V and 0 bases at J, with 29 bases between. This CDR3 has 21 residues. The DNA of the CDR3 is TGTGCCAGCAGTCCCTACCGCAGCCGCGGGTACCCCCTATACTCTGGAAACACCATATATTTT. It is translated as CASSPYRSRGYPLYSGNTIYF.

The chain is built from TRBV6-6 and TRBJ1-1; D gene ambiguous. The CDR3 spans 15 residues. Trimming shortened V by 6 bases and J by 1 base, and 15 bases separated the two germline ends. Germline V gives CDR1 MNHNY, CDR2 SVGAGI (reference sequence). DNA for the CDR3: TGTGCCAGCAGCAGACCTCGGACTGAGAACACTGAAGCTTTCTTT. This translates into CASSRPRTENTEAFF.

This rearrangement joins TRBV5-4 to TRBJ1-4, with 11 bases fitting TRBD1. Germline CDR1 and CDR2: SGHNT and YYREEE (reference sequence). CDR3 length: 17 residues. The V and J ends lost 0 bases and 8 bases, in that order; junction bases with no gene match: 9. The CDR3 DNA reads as TGTGCCAGCAGCTTGGGAGGACAGGGGGCGGGGGACGAAAAACTGTTTTTT. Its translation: CASSLGGQGAGDEKLFF.

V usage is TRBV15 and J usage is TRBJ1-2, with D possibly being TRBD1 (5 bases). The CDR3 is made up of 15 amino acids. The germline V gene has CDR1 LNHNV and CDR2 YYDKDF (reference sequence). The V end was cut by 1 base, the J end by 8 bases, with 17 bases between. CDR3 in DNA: TGTGCCACCAGCAGAGTCGGGGCAGGTCAAGAGGGCTACACCTTC. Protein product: CATSRVGAGQEGYTF.

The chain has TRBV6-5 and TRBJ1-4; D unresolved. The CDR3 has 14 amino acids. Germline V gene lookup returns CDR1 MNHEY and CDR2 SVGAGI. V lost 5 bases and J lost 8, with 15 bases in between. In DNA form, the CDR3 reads TGTGCCAGCAGTCGCGAGGTCCCTTGGGAAAAACTGTTTTTT. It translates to CASSREVPWEKLFF.

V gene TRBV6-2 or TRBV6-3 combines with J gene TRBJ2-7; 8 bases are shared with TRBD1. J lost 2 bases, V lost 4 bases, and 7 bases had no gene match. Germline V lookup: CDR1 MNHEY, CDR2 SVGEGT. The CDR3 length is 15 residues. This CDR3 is CASSSPRQGTYEQYF. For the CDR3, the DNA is TGTGCCAGCAGTTCACCCAGACAGGGGACCTACGAGCAGTACTTC.

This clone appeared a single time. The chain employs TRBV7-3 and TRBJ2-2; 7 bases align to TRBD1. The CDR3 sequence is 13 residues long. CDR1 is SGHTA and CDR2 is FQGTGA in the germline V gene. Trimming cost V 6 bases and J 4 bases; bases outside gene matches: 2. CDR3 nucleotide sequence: TGTGCCAGCAGTACAGGGGTCACCGGGGAGCTGTTTTTT. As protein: CASSTGVTGELFF.

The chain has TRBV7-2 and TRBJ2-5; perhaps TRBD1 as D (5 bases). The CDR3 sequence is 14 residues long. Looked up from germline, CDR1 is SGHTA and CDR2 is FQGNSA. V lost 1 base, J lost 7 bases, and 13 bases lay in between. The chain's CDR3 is CASSLGKDTPTQYF. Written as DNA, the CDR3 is TGTGCCAGCAGCTTAGGGAAGGACACGCCGACCCAGTACTTC.

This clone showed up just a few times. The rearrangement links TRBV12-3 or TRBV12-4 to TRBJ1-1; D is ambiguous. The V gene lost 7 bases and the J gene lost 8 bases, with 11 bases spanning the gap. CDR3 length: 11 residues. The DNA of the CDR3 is TGTGCCAGCACTCGGGGTCGCGAAGCTTTCTTT. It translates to CASTRGREAFF.